The 23 T cell receptor beta chains listed next were all sequenced from one sample in a study of blood T cell repertoires in COVID-19. Generated by immunoSEQ multiplex PCR, the TCRdb table keeps only in-frame clones and is missing some. The top ten clones hold roughly 4.8% of a sample with about 160,000 clones, 90% to 95% of them seen once. Sequencing input: peripheral blood. These receptor sequences come from a woman aged 50 to 60 with acute or convalescent COVID-19.

The chain has TRBV9 and TRBJ1-6; D is unresolved. Looked up from germline, CDR1 is SGDLS and CDR2 is YYNGEE. The CDR3 has 15 amino acids. V shed 3 bases and J shed 9 bases, with 16 bases lying between them. CDR3 nucleotides: TGTGCCAGCAGCGGACTGGCCTCCGGCAGTTCACCCCTCCACTTT. Translating gives CASSGLASGSSPLHF.

The chain carries TRBV2 and TRBJ2-3, with 12 bases lining up with TRBD2. Germline lookup yields CDR1 SNHLY and CDR2 FYNNEI. Trimming took 2 bases from V and 4 from J; bases not matched to a gene: 1. This CDR3 comprises 15 residues. CDR3 nucleotides: TGTGCCAGCAGTGAACTAGCGGGAGGGCCAGATACGCAGTATTTT. Translation gives CASSELAGGPDTQYF.

The genes are TRBV5-4 and TRBJ2-7, with 9 bases identical to TRBD1. The germline V gene encodes CDR1 SGHNT and CDR2 YYREEE (reference sequence). CDR3 length: 16 residues. V gave up 0 bases and J gave up 5 bases; unmatched junction bases: 9. The CDR3 DNA sequence: TGTGCCAGCAGCTTGGGACAGGGGGGAACGCATAACGAGCAGTACTTC. It translates to CASSLGQGGTHNEQYF.

Only one count was recorded for this clone. V is TRBV10-1 and J is TRBJ1-2; 10 nucleotides agree with TRBD1. Germline V gene data show CDR1 as WNHNN and CDR2 as SYGVQD (reference sequence). Trimming at V came to 3 bases and at J to 1 base, leaving 5 bases not matched to a gene. This CDR3 region has 16 residues. The DNA of the CDR3 is TGCGCCAGCAGTGAAAGGACAGGGGGTTTTAACTATGGCTACACCTTC. It specifies CASSERTGGFNYGYTF.

This chain uses TRBV7-9 with TRBJ1-1, with D tentatively TRBD1 (5 bases). The CDR3 runs 17 residues. CDR1 and CDR2 (germline): SEHNR, FQNEAQ (reference sequence). The V gene lost 1 base and the J gene lost 2 bases, with 17 bases spanning the gap. The CDR3 loop is CASSLVQGKKPNTEAFF. CDR3 coding DNA: TGTGCCAGCAGCTTAGTTCAGGGTAAGAAACCAAACACTGAAGCTTTCTTT.

Here the CDR3 reads CASSDRGNTEAFF. In DNA, the CDR3 is TGTGCCAGCAGCGACAGGGGGAACACTGAAGCTTTCTTT. The chain couples TRBV12-3 or TRBV12-4 to TRBJ1-1; TRBD1 agrees at 8 bases. CDR3 length equals 13 residues. Trimming removed 6 bases from V and 1 base from J; junction bases left unmatched: 1.

The chain carries TRBV19 and TRBJ2-3; D may be TRBD2 (6 bases). The ends were cut back, 4 bases at V and 3 bases at J, with 11 bases in the middle. Germline CDR1 LNHDA, CDR2 SQIVND (reference sequence). The CDR3 length is 14 residues. CDR3 in amino acids: CASSNPGTTDTQYF. The DNA of the CDR3 is TGTGCCAGTAGTAACCCCGGGACTACAGATACGCAGTATTTT.

This chain uses TRBV7-9 with TRBJ2-3; D is possibly TRBD1 (7 bases). The CDR3 contains 15 residues. V lost 7 bases to trimming and J lost 0 bases, with 14 bases between them. Germline-derived CDR1 and CDR2 are SEHNR and FQNEAQ (reference sequence). In DNA, the CDR3 is TGTGCCAGCACCCAGGGGGGTACCAGCACAGATACGCAGTATTTT. This encodes CASTQGGTSTDTQYF.

V and J are TRBV7-2 and TRBJ1-1; 8 positions match TRBD1. There are 13 residues in the CDR3. Looked up from germline, CDR1 is SGHTA and CDR2 is FQGNSA. V shed 4 bases, J shed 10 bases, and the junction held 8 bases outside the gene matches. This CDR3 is CASSSLHDRGAFF. The CDR3 DNA sequence: TGTGCCAGCAGCTCGCTCCATGACAGGGGAGCTTTCTTT.

V is TRBV2 and J is TRBJ1-1; D unresolved. V was cut by 8 bases and J by 7 bases, with 23 bases left in between. There are 15 residues in the CDR3. Germline values: CDR1 SNHLY, CDR2 FYNNEI. CDR3: CASRRDTISGGEAFF. The CDR3 DNA reads TGTGCCAGCCGTCGAGATACGATTAGCGGTGGTGAAGCTTTCTTT.

The chain links TRBV2 to TRBJ1-2, with a weak D call TRBD1 (5 bases). V was cut by 8 bases and J by 0 bases, with 10 bases left in between. The CDR3 sequence is 13 residues long. Germline assignment: CDR1 SNHLY and CDR2 FYNNEI. DNA of the CDR3: TGTGCCAGCCGGGTCAGGGCTAACTATGGCTACACCTTC. This codes for CASRVRANYGYTF.

The chain has TRBV27 and TRBJ2-1; TRBD1 is a possible D gene (6 bases). From germline, CDR1 is MNHEY and CDR2 SMNVEV (reference sequence). V lost 0 bases, J lost 5 bases, and 11 bases lay in between. There are 15 residues in the CDR3. CDR3 sequence: CASSLSPWTDNEQFF. The CDR3 DNA reads as TGTGCCAGCAGTTTATCGCCCTGGACAGACAATGAGCAGTTCTTC.

The rearrangement links TRBV3-1 (or the pseudogene TRBV3-2) to TRBJ1-1, with D perhaps TRBD1 (6 bases). This CDR3 has 14 amino acids. Germline loops: CDR1 LGHDT, CDR2 YNNKEL (reference sequence). V dropped 4 bases and J dropped 8 bases, with 17 bases sitting between them. CDR3 bases: TGTGCCAGCAGCCCGGGGCCAGGGGTAACGGAAGCTTTCTTT. This sequence encodes CASSPGPGVTEAFF.

This chain joins TRBV30 and TRBJ1-1; no firm D call. There are 13 residues in the CDR3. From germline, CDR1 is GTSNPN and CDR2 SVGIG (reference sequence). Trimming pared 0 bases from V and 4 bases from J, leaving 9 bases between. The CDR3 DNA sequence: TGTGCCTGGAGTGTAAGTGCGAGCACTGAAGCTTTCTTT. This codes for CAWSVSASTEAFF.

This rearrangement joins TRBV5-4 to TRBJ2-2; 7 bases line up with TRBD1. After removal of 5 bases from V and 1 base from J, the junction contained 5 bases not matched to a gene. This CDR3 has 15 amino acids. Germline CDR1 reads SGHNT; CDR2 reads YYREEE (reference sequence). The CDR3 sequence: CASSSRQGNTGELFF. CDR3 nucleotide sequence: TGTGCCAGCAGTTCTAGACAGGGGAACACCGGGGAGCTGTTTTTT.

V is TRBV27 and J is TRBJ1-6, with TRBD1 as a possible D gene (6 bases). The germline V gene has CDR1 MNHEY and CDR2 SMNVEV (reference sequence). Deletions cut 3 bases from V and 2 bases from J, with 8 bases between. This CDR3 has 15 amino acids. The CDR3 is CASSFGQPYNSPLHF. The DNA for the CDR3 is TGTGCCAGCAGTTTCGGACAGCCCTATAATTCACCCCTCCACTTT.

CDR3 in DNA: TGTGCCAGTAGTTTCGGGGGGCGAAGGACTGAAGCTTTCTTT. This codes for CASSFGGRRTEAFF. J is TRBJ1-1 and V is TRBV19, with a weak D call TRBD1 (6 bases). Trimming removed 5 bases from V and 5 bases from J, with 15 bases in between. Germline V gene sequence: CDR1 LNHDA, CDR2 SQIVND (reference sequence). The CDR3 is made up of 14 amino acids.

The V and J genes are TRBV4-1 and TRBJ1-1; TRBD1 aligns across 7 bases. V lost 4 bases to trimming and J lost 5 bases; unmatched junction nucleotides: 10. The CDR3 runs 15 residues. The germline V gene encodes CDR1 MGHRA and CDR2 YSYEKL. Here the CDR3 DNA reads TGCGCCAGCAGCCGCGGGCAGGGGGGAGATACTGAAGCTTTCTTT. This sequence encodes CASSRGQGGDTEAFF.

V and J are TRBV30 and TRBJ2-1; possible D gene TRBD2, 6 bases. V lost 2 bases, J lost 6 bases, and 11 bases lay in between. The CDR3 extends over 13 amino acids. Per germline, CDR1 GTSNPN and CDR2 SVGIG (reference sequence). CDR3: CAWSKGLLNEQFF. The CDR3 DNA follows: TGTGCCTGGAGTAAGGGACTCCTCAATGAGCAGTTCTTC.

This chain uses TRBV2 with TRBJ2-1; TRBD2 might be the D (6 bases). Germline V gives CDR1 SNHLY, CDR2 FYNNEI. This CDR3 is built from 15 residues. Trimming left V 2 bases short and J 2 bases short, with 10 bases between. The CDR3 protein is CASSEIGEAYNEQFF. In DNA form, the CDR3 reads TGTGCCAGCAGTGAAATAGGGGAGGCCTACAATGAGCAGTTCTTC.

V and J are TRBV9 and TRBJ2-2; 10 bases are shared with TRBD2. Losses at the gene ends were 0 bases for V and 7 bases for J; bases not matched to a gene: 6. The CDR3 is 16 amino acids. CDR1 and CDR2 (germline): SGDLS, YYNGEE. CDR3 bases: TGTGCCAGCAGCGTAGGGCCTAGCGGGGGTATCGGGGAGCTGTTTTTT. Its protein is CASSVGPSGGIGELFF.

V is TRBV10-1 and J is TRBJ2-1, with a tentative D call TRBD2 (6 bases). CDR1 WNHNN and CDR2 SYGVQD come from the germline V gene (reference sequence). V lost 5 bases to trimming and J lost 5 bases, with 10 bases between them. The CDR3 runs to 13 residues. CDR3 DNA sequence: TGCGCCAGCAGTACTGGGACTCACAATGAGCAGTTCTTC. This gives the protein CASSTGTHNEQFF.

This chain joins TRBV7-9 and TRBJ2-3; 7 bases line up with TRBD1. Trimming at V came to 2 bases and at J to 4 bases, leaving 18 bases not matched to a gene. The length of the CDR3 is 19 residues. Germline V gene sequence: CDR1 SEHNR, CDR2 FQNEAQ (reference sequence). The CDR3 bases are TGTGCCAGCAGCTTATCCCGCAAACTCGACAGGGAAGGAGCAGATACGCAGTATTTT. Its protein is CASSLSRKLDREGADTQYF.